This T cell receptor (beta chain) was found in a study of identical twins. The CDR3 sequence is 16 residues long. Trimming stripped 6 bases from V and 1 base from J, with 15 bases between. In its sample, this clonotype was seen a few times. TCRdb re-called the 5' RACE reads with MiXCR, one entry per CDR3 protein. This sample has a few hundred thousand distinct CDR3 sequences, with over 8.5% found just once. The same data also contributed to another study, on yellow fever vaccine responses in identical twins.

Sequencing was done on a sample of PBMCs. This sequence joins TRBV12-3 or TRBV12-4 and TRBJ2-2, with D perhaps given as TRBD1 or TRBD2 (5 bases each). This clonotype was obtained from a woman between 18 and 29 years old in good health. The CDR3 spells CASSTRGRMNTGELFF. CDR3 coding DNA: TGTGCCAGCAGCACACGGGGACGGATGAACACCGGGGAGCTGTTTTTT.